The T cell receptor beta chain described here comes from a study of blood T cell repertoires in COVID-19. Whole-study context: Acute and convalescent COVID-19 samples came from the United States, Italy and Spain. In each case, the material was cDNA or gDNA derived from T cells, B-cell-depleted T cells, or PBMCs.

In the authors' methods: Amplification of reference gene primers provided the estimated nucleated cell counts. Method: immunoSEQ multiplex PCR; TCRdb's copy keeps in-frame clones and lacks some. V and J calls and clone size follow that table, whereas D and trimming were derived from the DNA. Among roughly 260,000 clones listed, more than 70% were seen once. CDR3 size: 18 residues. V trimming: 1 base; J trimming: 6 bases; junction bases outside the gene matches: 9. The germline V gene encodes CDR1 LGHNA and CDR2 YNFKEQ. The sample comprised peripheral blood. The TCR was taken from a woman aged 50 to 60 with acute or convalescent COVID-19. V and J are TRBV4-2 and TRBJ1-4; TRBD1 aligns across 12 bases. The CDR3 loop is CASSQVPGQGAHDEKLFF. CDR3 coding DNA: TGTGCCAGCAGCCAAGTCCCGGGACAGGGGGCGCATGATGAAAAACTGTTTTTT.